This T cell receptor beta chain appears in the sequencing data of a study of tumor-infiltrating lymphocytes in oesophageal squamous cell carcinoma. TCRdb re-analysed the PCR reads in MiXCR, keeping a single row per CDR3 protein. Among 19,000 or so distinct CDR3 sequences listed, around two fifths were seen once. This clonotype is classed as medium-sized (0.01 to 0.1%). This clonotype was obtained from a male donor with esophageal squamous cell carcinoma. Input material: blood.

The DNA of the CDR3 is TGTGCCAGCAGTTCTTTTCTTAGCGGGGTGGGAGAGACCCAGTACTTC. Its protein product is CASSSFLSGVGETQYF. This chain connects TRBV28 to TRBJ2-5; 8 bases line up with TRBD2. This CDR3 contains 16 residues. V shed 4 bases, J shed 4 bases, and the junction held 11 bases outside the gene matches. Germline V gene sequence: CDR1 MDHEN, CDR2 SYDVKM.